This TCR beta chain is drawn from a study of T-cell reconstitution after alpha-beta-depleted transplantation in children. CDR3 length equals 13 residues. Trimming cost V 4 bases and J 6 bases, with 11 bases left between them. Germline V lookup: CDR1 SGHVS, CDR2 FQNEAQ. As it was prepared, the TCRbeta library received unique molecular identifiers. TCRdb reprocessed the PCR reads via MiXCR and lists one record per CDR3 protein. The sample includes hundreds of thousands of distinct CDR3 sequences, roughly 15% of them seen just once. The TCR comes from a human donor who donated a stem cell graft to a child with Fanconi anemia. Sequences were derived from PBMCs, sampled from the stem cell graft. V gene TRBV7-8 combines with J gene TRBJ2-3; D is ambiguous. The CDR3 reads CASSSPVGDTQYF. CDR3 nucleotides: TGTGCCAGCAGCTCGCCGGTGGGGGATACGCAGTATTTT.